The rows below give T cell receptor beta chains drawn from one sample of a study of tumor and adjacent non-tumor tissue in lung cancer. MiXCR, run by TCRdb on the multiplex PCR reads, gives a single entry per CDR3 protein. The sample gives roughly 75,000 distinct CDR3 sequences, around four fifths of which show up once; about an eighth is in the top ten. The sample comprised lung tumor tissue. The receptor set was obtained from a woman in her forties or fifties with non-small cell lung cancer. Both conserved end residues are part of each CDR3. Each record gives: J gene, D gene, V gene, clone size, CDR3 length, CDR3 protein, CDR3 DNA. A D gene is named only where the DNA matches it firmly. The listing skips clone size in some rows; elsewhere it reads once, few, many or a size class.

TRBJ2-1,-,TRBV10-3,-,16,CAISNPGIGSYNEQFF,TGTGCCATCAGTAACCCCGGGATAGGTTCCTACAATGAGCAGTTCTTC
TRBJ1-1,TRBD1,TRBV12-3/TRBV12-4,-,14,CASIPPRQGLRVFF,TGTGCCAGTATTCCCCCGAGACAGGGGTTGAGAGTTTTCTTT
TRBJ2-3,-,TRBV9,-,13,CASSGWGSDTQYF,TGTGCCAGCAGCGGTTGGGGTTCAGATACACAGTATTTT
TRBJ2-1,-,TRBV11-3,once,15,CASSNWDTSYNVQFF,TGTGCCAGCAGTAACTGGGACACCTCCTACAATGTGCAGTTCTTC
TRBJ1-2,TRBD1,TRBV11-2,-,16,CGSGSETGGRGYGYTF,TGTGGCAGCGGCTCGGAAACAGGGGGCCGAGGATATGGCTACACCTTC
TRBJ2-3,-,TRBV29-1,many,13,CSVVAGSTDTQYF,TGCAGCGTTGTGGCGGGCAGTACAGATACGCAGTATTTT
TRBJ2-5,-,TRBV29-1,-,13,CKVRVGSEETQYF,TGCAAGGTCAGGGTGGGTTCGGAAGAGACCCAGTACTTC
TRBJ2-3,TRBD1,TRBV29-1,-,17,CSADRPGQDTATDMQYF,TGCAGCGCGGACCGCCCGGGACAGGATACCGCCACAGATATGCAGTATTTT
TRBJ1-1,-,TRBV29-1,-,14,CSVGGVPDNTEAFF,TGCAGCGTTGGGGGGGTACCGGACAACACAGAAGCTTTCTTT
TRBJ2-3,-,TRBV11-2,-,15,CASSSGPPGDHTQYF,TGTGCCAGCAGCTCAGGACCCCCAGGGGATCATACGCAATATTTT
TRBJ1-4,-,TRBV20-1,many,11,CSAGGGEKLFF,TGCAGTGCTGGAGGGGGGGAAAAACTGTTTTTT
TRBJ1-5,-,TRBV12-3/TRBV12-4,-,14,CASSPSWGTNTQHF,TGTGCCAGCAGTCCAAGCTGGGGGACAAATACGCAGCATTTT
TRBJ1-4,-,TRBV11-2,-,15,CASSYGEATNGKLFF,TGTGCCAGCAGCTACGGAGAGGCAACTAATGGAAAACTGTTTTTT
TRBJ2-1,TRBD2,TRBV6-6,-,15,CLSSYNLAGYNERFF,TGTCTCAGCAGTTATAATCTAGCGGGGTACAATGAGCGGTTCTTC
TRBJ2-7,-,TRBV7-2,-,15,CASSLGSGLSYEKYF,TGTGCCAGCAGCTTAGGTAGCGGACTCTCCTACGAGAAGTACTTT
TRBJ2-7,-,TRBV11-2,-,14,CSSSLMDTAYEQYF,TGTAGCAGCAGCCTGATGGACACTGCCTACGAGCAGTACTTC
TRBJ1-1,-,TRBV6-5,-,13,CAPARLVNTEAFF,TGTGCCCCCGCACGGTTGGTGAACACTGAAGCTTTCTTT
TRBJ2-1,-,TRBV6-5,-,14,CASSTYLDRAELFF,TGTGCCAGCAGTACGTATTTAGATCGGGCCGAGCTGTTCTTC
TRBJ2-1,-,TRBV5-6,-,16,CASSFGMVPAYNEQLF,TGTGCCAGCAGTTTCGGCATGGTGCCCGCCTACAATGAGCAGTTATTC
TRBJ1-1,-,TRBV30,-,12,CAWSASGGGVFF,TGCGCCTGGAGTGCCTCAGGCGGGGGAGTTTTCTTT
TRBJ2-7,-,TRBV29-1,-,12,CSIRASLHEQYF,TGCAGCATTAGAGCCTCCCTCCACGAGCAGTACTTC
TRBJ2-1,TRBD2,TRBV6-2/TRBV6-3,-,15,CASLIAGHPYNEQFF,TGTGCCAGCTTGATAGCGGGTCACCCCTACAATGAGCAGTTCTTC
TRBJ2-5,-,TRBV7-9,-,15,CASSLAGPNQETQYF,TGTGCCAGCAGCTTAGCAGGCCCGAATCAAGAGACCCAGTACTTC
TRBJ2-1,-,TRBV2,-,15,CASSDHLSLGNEQFF,TGTGCCAGCAGTGACCACCTCAGTCTGGGCAATGAGCAGTTCTTC
TRBJ2-4,-,TRBV10-3,-,19,CAIRTRRPPVHTARNVQYF,TGTGCCATCAGAACCCGACGGCCCCCTGTACATACGGCCAGAAACGTTCAGTACTTC
TRBJ1-5,-,TRBV4-2,once,15,CISSQDLTSNQPQHF,TGTATTAGCAGCCAAGACCTCACTAGCAATCAGCCCCAGCATTTT
TRBJ2-2,-,TRBV11-2,-,16,CAGNLVPQRNTGELFF,TGTGCCGGCAACTTAGTCCCCCAGCGTAACACCGGGGAGCTGTTTTTT
TRBJ2-3,TRBD2,TRBV5-4,many,14,CASSLGGVTDTQYF,TGTGCCAGCAGTCTGGGGGGGGTTACGGATACGCAGTATTTT
TRBJ1-6,TRBD1,TRBV4-2,-,15,CASKPRQGYNSPHHF,TGTGCCAGCAAACCACGACAGGGATATAATTCACCCCACCACTTT
TRBJ2-2,-,TRBV4-1,-,16,CASSQGTRGDTGELFF,TGCGCCAGCAGCCAGGGGACAAGGGGAGACACCGGGGAGCTGTTTTTT
TRBJ2-1,-,TRBV29-1,-,13,CSVRVGSEETQFF,TGCAGCGTCAGGGTGGGTTCGGAGGAGACCCAGTTCTTC
TRBJ1-5,TRBD1,TRBV4-2,many,22,CASSQVPTGNTGVAYSNQPQHF,TGTGCCAGCAGCCAAGTCCCTACAGGAAATACAGGGGTAGCCTATAGCAATCAGCCCCAGCATTTT
TRBJ2-1,-,TRBV6-5,once,14,CASSYEQEGHEQFF,TGTGCCAGTAGTTACGAGCAGGAGGGCCATGAGCAGTTCTTC
TRBJ1-2,-,TRBV11-3,-,12,CATKTGCFVYTF,TGTGCCACCAAGACGGGTTGCTTTGTCTACACCTTT
TRBJ1-6,-,TRBV6-6,-,14,CASSFGTRVSPLHF,TGTGCCAGTAGCTTCGGGACAAGGGTATCACCCCTCCACTTT
TRBJ2-3,TRBD2,TRBV5-1,-,15,CASSKVLADTDTQYF,TGCGCCAGCAGCAAGGTACTAGCGGACACAGATACGCAGTATTTT
TRBJ2-3,-,TRBV6-5,-,19,CVSSHSTRDSPRTTDTQYF,TGTGTCAGCAGTCACTCCACCCGGGACTCCCCCCGAACTACAGATACGCAGTATTTT
TRBJ1-1,-,TRBV12-3/TRBV12-4,-,16,CAGSPIGGQMNTEAFF,TGTGCCGGCAGTCCCATCGGGGGGCAGATGAACACTGAAGCTTTCTTT
TRBJ1-6,-,TRBV6-5,-,16,CASSPLLDGNNSLPHF,TGTGCCAGCAGTCCCCTCTTGGACGGCAATAATTCACTCCCCCACTTT
TRBJ2-3,-,TRBV4-1,-,13,CASSHDWASTQYF,TGCGCCAGCAGCCATGATTGGGCCTCAACGCAGTATTTT
TRBJ2-7,-,TRBV5-1,many,11,CASSTGQEQYF,TGCGCCAGCAGCACGGGCCAGGAGCAGTACTTC
TRBJ2-5,TRBD1,TRBV29-1,-,15,CSVRGMTGHAETQYF,TGCAGCGTCAGAGGGATGACAGGGCATGCAGAGACCCAGTACTTC
TRBJ2-1,-,TRBV6-5,medium-sized,13,CASSSGQYNEQFF,TGTGCCAGCAGTTCCGGACAGTACAATGAGCAGTTCTTC
TRBJ2-7,-,TRBV10-3,-,13,CAIEGQDFYEQYF,TGTGCCATCGAGGGGCAGGATTTCTACGAGCAGTACTTC
TRBJ2-2,TRBD2,TRBV4-1,-,18,CASSHPRRGGRGTGDLFF,TGCGCCAGCAGTCACCCCCGAAGGGGAGGGAGGGGCACCGGGGATCTGTTTTTT
TRBJ2-2,-,TRBV29-1,many,14,CSVESPVNTGELFF,TGCAGCGTTGAGAGCCCGGTGAACACCGGGGAGCTGTTTTTT
TRBJ2-7,-,TRBV7-9,-,15,CASSLARDITYEQYF,TGTGCCAGCAGCTTAGCAAGGGACATTACCTACGAGCAGTACTTC
TRBJ2-6,TRBD2,TRBV4-1,-,17,CASFPTSGGSGSNVLTF,TGCGCCAGCTTTCCGACTAGCGGGGGGAGTGGGAGCAACGTCCTGACTTTC
TRBJ2-7,TRBD2,TRBV24-1,-,15,CTTSDKEREIGEQYF,TGTACCACCAGTGATAAGGAGCGGGAGATTGGCGAACAGTACTTC
TRBJ2-2,-,TRBV11-3,once,14,CASRLAGGTRELFF,TGTGCCAGCAGACTAGCTGGGGGCACCAGGGAGCTCTTTTTT
TRBJ1-4,-,TRBV6-5,-,14,CASSYSRENEKLFF,TGTGCAAGCAGTTACTCCAGGGAGAATGAAAAACTGTTTTTT
TRBJ2-7,TRBD2,TRBV6-1,many,13,CASFLAGVDEQYF,TGTGCCAGCTTCTTAGCGGGAGTCGACGAGCAGTACTTC
TRBJ2-7,TRBD1,TRBV20-1,-,14,CCANPGTGGYEQYF,TGCTGTGCTAACCCCGGGACAGGAGGCTACGAGCAGTACTTC